These T cell receptor beta chains were read from a single sample in a study of long-term antiretroviral therapy in people with HIV. Clones were sequenced by immunoSEQ multiplex PCR, and TCRdb holds only the in-frame ones, with some missing. The data show tens of thousands of clones, with 75% to 90% seen just once and approximately 5.1% held by the top ten. The sample was unsorted PBMCs, taken 1.5 years after starting antiretroviral therapy. These receptor sequences come from a man between 18 and 29 years old with HIV. The CDR3 runs from the conserved cysteine through the conserved F or W. The D gene is left open where the match is weak. Clone size is not always given. Where it is, it says once, few, many or a class for expanded clones.

>NA|15|TRBD1|TRBV11-3|TRBJ2-1
TGTGCCAGCAGCTTAAGGGACAGCTATTACAATGAGCAGTTCTTC
CASSLRDSYYNEQFF
>once|16|NA|TRBV19|TRBJ2-5
TGTGCCAGTAGTATAGACTTCCGGCACGGGCAAGAGACCCAGTACTTC
CASSIDFRHGQETQYF
>NA|16|NA|TRBV6-6|TRBJ1-3
TGTGCCAGCAGTCCTGGACGGTCCCACTCTGGAAACACCATATATTTT
CASSPGRSHSGNTIYF
>NA|17|NA|TRBV29-1|TRBJ2-1
TGCAGCGTTGAAGGTGGCCCAGGACGGAGCTCCTACAATGAGCAGTTCTTC
CSVEGGPGRSSYNEQFF
>once|13|NA|TRBV7-6|TRBJ2-3
TGTGCCAGCAGCAGCCAAGACGCCGGTACGCAGTATTTT
CASSSQDAGTQYF
>NA|14|NA|TRBV19|TRBJ2-5
TGTGCCAGTACCAACCCGGGGGCGCGGGAGACCCAGTACTTC
CASTNPGARETQYF
>NA|14|NA|TRBV5-1|TRBJ1-2
TGCGCCAGCAGCTTAAACAGGGTTGGCTATGGCTACACCTTC
CASSLNRVGYGYTF
>NA|12|NA|TRBV1|TRBJ1-2
TGCACCAGCAGCCCCCCGGGTTATGGCTACACCTTC
CTSSPPGYGYTF
>NA|13|NA|TRBV18|TRBJ2-7
TGTGCCAGCTCACCGCGACAGGAAGGCGAGCAGTACTTC
CASSPRQEGEQYF
>NA|11|NA|TRBV30|TRBJ2-1
TGTGCCTGGAGTGTGACCAATGAGCAGTTCTTC
CAWSVTNEQFF
>NA|14|NA|TRBV30|TRBJ2-7
TGTGCCTGGAGTGCTGGGGGGCCCCCCTACGAGCAGTACTTC
CAWSAGGPPYEQYF
>NA|13|NA|TRBV19|TRBJ1-5
TGTGCCAGTAGCAAGAGTAGCAATCAGCCCCAGCATTTT
CASSKSSNQPQHF